This TCR beta chain was observed in a study of blood T cell repertoires in COVID-19. Study-wide background: Acute and convalescent COVID-19 samples came from the United States, Italy and Spain. Sample material is recorded as cDNA or gDNA derived from T cells, B-cell-depleted T cells, or PBMCs.

As handled by the study authors: From reference gene primer amplification, estimates of nucleated cell counts were derived. Produced via immunoSEQ multiplex PCR; TCRdb's table is partial and in-frame only. The V and J calls and the clone size are those of that table, but D and trimming were determined from the DNA. The sample holds some 94,000 clones, approximately 70% seen once. The CDR3 length is 14 residues. Trimming removed 6 bases at V and 0 bases at J, with 11 bases between. The germline V gene has CDR1 SEHNR and CDR2 FQNEAQ (reference sequence). Input material: peripheral blood. The sequence derives from a woman aged 60-75 years in a cohort sampled during active or convalescent COVID-19. The rearrangement links TRBV7-9 to TRBJ1-1; possible D gene TRBD1, 5 bases. The chain's CDR3 is CASRPDSMNTEAFF. The DNA for the CDR3 is TGTGCCAGCAGACCAGACAGCATGAACACTGAAGCTTTCTTT.